This T cell receptor beta chain came from a study of cytomegalovirus exposure and HLA in healthy donors. As regards this clone: Its antigen is unidentified.

Notes on the study in general: CMV serostatus was the only immune exposure information that was available. An analysis that came later showed most CMV-associated TCR beta chains appearing HLA-restricted.

The PCR employed 60 Vbeta primers together with 13 Jbeta primers. Assay used: immunoSEQ multiplex PCR; TCRdb lists only in-frame clones, some missing. Among 150,000 to 200,000 clones listed, 70% to 90% were seen once. The sequence was collected from a woman aged 18-35 years in good health and CMV-seropositive. Sequencing used PBMCs.

The CDR3 DNA is TGTGCCAGCAGCCTTGTGCCCCCCGGACTCTACAATGAGCAGTTCTTC. Translation: CASSLVPPGLYNEQFF. This chain connects TRBV11-2 to TRBJ2-1; D perhaps matches TRBD2 (5 bases). The CDR3 is made up of 16 amino acids. Germline-derived CDR1 and CDR2 are SGHAT and FQNNGV. With 5 bases removed from V and 3 bases from J, the gap between germline ends came to 17 bases.